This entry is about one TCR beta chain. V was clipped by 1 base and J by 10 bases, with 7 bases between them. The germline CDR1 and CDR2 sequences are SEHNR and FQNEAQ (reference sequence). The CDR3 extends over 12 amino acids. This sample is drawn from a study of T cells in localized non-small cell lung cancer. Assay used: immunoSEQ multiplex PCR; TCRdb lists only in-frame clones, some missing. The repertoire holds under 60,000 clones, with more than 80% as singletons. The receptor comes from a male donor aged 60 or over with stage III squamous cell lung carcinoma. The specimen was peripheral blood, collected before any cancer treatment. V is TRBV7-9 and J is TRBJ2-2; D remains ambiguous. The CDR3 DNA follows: TGTGCCAGCAGCTTAGTGTATCAGGAGCTGTTTTTT. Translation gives CASSLVYQELFF. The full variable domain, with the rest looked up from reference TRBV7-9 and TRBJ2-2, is DTGVSQNPRHKITKRGQNVTFRCDPISEHNRLYWYRQTLGQGPEFLTYFQNEAQLEKSRLLSDRFSAERPKGSFSTLEIQRTEQGDSAMYLCASSLVYQELFFGEGSRLTVL.